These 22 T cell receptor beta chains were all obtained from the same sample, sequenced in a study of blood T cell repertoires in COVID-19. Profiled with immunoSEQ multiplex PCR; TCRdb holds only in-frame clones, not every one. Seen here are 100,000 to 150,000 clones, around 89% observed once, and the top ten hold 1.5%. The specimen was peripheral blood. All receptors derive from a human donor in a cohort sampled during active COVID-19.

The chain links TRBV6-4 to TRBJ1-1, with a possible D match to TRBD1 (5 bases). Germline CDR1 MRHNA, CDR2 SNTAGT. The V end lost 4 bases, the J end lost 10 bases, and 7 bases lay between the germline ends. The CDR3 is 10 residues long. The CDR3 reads CASSGGGAFF. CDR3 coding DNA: TGTGCCAGCAGTGGGGGGGGAGCTTTCTTT.

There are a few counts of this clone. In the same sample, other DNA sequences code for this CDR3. CDR3 loop: CATSRGDRHQETQYF. The CDR3 region has the DNA TGTGCCACCAGCAGAGGGGACAGGCACCAAGAGACCCAGTACTTC. J is TRBJ2-5 and V is TRBV15, with 8 bases lining up with TRBD1. Germline V CDR1 and CDR2: LNHNV, YYDKDF (reference sequence). J lost 0 bases, V lost 1 base, and 1 base had no gene match. This CDR3 has 15 residues. The full variable domain, with the rest looked up from reference TRBV15 and TRBJ2-5, is DAMVIQNPRYQVTQFGKPVTLSCSQTLNHNVMYWYQQKSSQAPKLLFHYYDKDFNNEADTPDNFQSRRPNTSFCFLDIRSPGLGDTAMYLCATSRGDRHQETQYFGPGTRLLVL.

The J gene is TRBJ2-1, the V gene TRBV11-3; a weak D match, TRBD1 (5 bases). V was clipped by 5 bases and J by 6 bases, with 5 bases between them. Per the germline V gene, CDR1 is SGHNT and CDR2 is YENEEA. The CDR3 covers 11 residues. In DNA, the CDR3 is TGTGCCAGCAGCCAGGGCAATGAGCAGTTCTTC. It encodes CASSQGNEQFF. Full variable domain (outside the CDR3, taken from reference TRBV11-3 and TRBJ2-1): EAGVVQSPRYKIIEKKQPVAFWCNPISGHNTLYWYLQNLGQGPELLIRYENEEAVDDSQLPKDRFSAERLKGVDSTLKIQPAELGDSAVYLCASSQGNEQFFGPGTRLTVL.

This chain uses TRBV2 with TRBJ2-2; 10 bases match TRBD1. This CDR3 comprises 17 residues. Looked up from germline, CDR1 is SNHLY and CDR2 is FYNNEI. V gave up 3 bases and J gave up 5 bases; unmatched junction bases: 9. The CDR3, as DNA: TGTGCCAGCAGTGATTCCGGGACAGGGGCGCTAACCGGGGAGCTGTTTTTT. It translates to CASSDSGTGALTGELFF.

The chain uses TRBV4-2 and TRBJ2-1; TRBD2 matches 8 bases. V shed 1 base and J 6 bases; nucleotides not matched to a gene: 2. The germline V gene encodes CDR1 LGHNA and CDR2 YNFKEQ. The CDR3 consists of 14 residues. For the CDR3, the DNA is TGTGCCAGCAGCCAAGGGCTAGCGGGCAATGAGCAGTTCTTC. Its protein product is CASSQGLAGNEQFF.

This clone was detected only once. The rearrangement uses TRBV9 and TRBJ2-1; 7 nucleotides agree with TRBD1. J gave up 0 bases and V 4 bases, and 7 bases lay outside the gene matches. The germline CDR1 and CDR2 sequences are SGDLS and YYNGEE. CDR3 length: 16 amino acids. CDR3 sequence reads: CASSPQDRSSYNEQFF. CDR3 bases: TGTGCCAGCAGCCCCCAGGACAGGAGCTCCTACAATGAGCAGTTCTTC.

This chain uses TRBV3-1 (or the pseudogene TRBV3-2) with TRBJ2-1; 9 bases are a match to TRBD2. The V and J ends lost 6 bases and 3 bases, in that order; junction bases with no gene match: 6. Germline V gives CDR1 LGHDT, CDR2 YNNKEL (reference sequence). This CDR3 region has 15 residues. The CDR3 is CASRSGLARYNEQFF. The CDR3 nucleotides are TGTGCCAGCAGGTCGGGACTAGCTCGCTACAATGAGCAGTTCTTC.

CDR3 coding DNA: TGTGCCAGCAGCGCCAGGGCTGGACCCCTTGATGAGCAGTACTTC. Amino acid sequence: CASSARAGPLDEQYF. The chain employs TRBV7-6 and TRBJ2-7; D is possibly TRBD1 (5 bases). CDR1 SGHVS and CDR2 FNYEAQ come from the germline V gene. CDR3 size: 15 residues. V was cut by 5 bases and J by 7 bases, with 21 bases left in between. The whole variable domain, filled in from reference TRBV7-6 and TRBJ2-7, reads GAGVSQSPRYKVTKRGQDVALRCDPISGHVSLYWYRQALGQGPEFLTYFNYEAQQDKSGLPNDRFSAERPEGSISTLTIQRTEQRDSAMYRCASSARAGPLDEQYFGPGTRLTVT.

CDR3 in amino acids: CASSLVGGGAMYEQFF. CDR3 nucleotide sequence: TGTGCCAGCAGCTTAGTCGGCGGGGGGGCTATGTATGAGCAGTTCTTC. The chain employs TRBV11-2 and TRBJ2-1; TRBD2 matches 9 bases. The germline V gene has CDR1 SGHAT and CDR2 FQNNGV. The CDR3 runs to 16 residues. V lost 1 base, J lost 8 bases, and 9 bases stayed unmatched.

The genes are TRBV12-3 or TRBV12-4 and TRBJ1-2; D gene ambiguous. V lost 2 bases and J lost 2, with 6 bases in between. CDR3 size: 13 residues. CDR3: CASSLSGNYGYTF. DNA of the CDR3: TGTGCCAGCAGTTTATCAGGAAACTATGGCTACACCTTC.

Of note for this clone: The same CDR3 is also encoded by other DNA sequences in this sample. For the CDR3, the DNA is TGTGCCAGCAGTTTATTACTAGCGGGGACCTACGAGCAGTACTTC. Amino acid sequence: CASSLLLAGTYEQYF. This sequence joins TRBV28 and TRBJ2-7, with 10 bases that match TRBD2. The CDR3 totals 15 residues. After removal of 1 base from V and 2 bases from J, the junction contained 2 bases not matched to a gene. Per the germline V gene, CDR1 is MDHEN and CDR2 is SYDVKM.

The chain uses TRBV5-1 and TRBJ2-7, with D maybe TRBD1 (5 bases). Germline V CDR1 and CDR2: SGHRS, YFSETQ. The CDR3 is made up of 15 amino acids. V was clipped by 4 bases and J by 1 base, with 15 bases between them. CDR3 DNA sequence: TGCGCCAGCAGCCAACCGGGTAGGGGTTCCTACGAGCAGTACTTC. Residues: CASSQPGRGSYEQYF.

The CDR3 region has the DNA TGTGCCAGCAGCCAGGGCTCCAGCTCCTACGAGCAGTACTTC. Protein: CASSQGSSSYEQYF. The chain couples TRBV7-9 to TRBJ2-7; a possible D gene is TRBD1 (5 bases). The CDR3 sequence is 14 residues long. Germline values: CDR1 SEHNR, CDR2 FQNEAQ (reference sequence). V was shortened by 5 bases and J by 0 bases, with 11 bases between the two germline ends.

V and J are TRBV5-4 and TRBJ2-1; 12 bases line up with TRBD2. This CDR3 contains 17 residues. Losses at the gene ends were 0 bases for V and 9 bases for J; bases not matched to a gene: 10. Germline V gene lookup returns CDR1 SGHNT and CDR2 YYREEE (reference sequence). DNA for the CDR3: TGTGCCAGCAGCTTGGCCACACTAGCGGGGGGCCTAGGTGAGCAGTTCTTC. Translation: CASSLATLAGGLGEQFF.

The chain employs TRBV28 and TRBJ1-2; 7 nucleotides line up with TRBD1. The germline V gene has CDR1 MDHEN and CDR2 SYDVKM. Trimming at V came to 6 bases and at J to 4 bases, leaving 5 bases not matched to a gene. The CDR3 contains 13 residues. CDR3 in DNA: TGTGCCAGCAGCCTTCAGGGGGTCTATGGCTACACCTTC. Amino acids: CASSLQGVYGYTF.

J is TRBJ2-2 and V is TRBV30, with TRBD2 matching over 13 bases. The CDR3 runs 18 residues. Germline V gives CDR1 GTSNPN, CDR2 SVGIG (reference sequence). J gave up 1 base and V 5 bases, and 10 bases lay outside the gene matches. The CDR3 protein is CAWEGWTSGGENTGELFF. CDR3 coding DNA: TGTGCCTGGGAGGGATGGACTAGCGGGGGCGAGAACACCGGGGAGCTGTTTTTT.

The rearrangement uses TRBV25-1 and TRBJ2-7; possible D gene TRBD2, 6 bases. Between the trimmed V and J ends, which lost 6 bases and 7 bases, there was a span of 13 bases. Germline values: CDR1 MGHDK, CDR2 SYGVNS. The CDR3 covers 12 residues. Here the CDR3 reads CASSWGTEEQYF. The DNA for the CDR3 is TGTGCCAGCAGCTGGGGGACTGAAGAGCAGTACTTC.

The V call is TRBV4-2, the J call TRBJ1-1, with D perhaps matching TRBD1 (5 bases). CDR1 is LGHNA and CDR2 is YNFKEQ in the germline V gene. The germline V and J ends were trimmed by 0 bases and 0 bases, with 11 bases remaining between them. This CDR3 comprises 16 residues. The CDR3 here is CASSQDRGSMNTEAFF. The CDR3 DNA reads TGTGCCAGCAGCCAAGATCGGGGGTCTATGAACACTGAAGCTTTCTTT.

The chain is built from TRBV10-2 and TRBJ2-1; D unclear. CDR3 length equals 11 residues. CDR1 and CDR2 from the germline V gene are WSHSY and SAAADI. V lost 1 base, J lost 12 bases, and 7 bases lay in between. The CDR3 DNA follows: TGCGCCAGCAGTGAGTGGAGAGGGCAGTTCTTC. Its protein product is CASSEWRGQFF.

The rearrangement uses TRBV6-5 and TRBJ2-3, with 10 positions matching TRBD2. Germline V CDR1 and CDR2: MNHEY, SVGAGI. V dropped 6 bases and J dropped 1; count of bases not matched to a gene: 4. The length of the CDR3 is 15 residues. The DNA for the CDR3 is TGTGCCAGCAGACCCACTAGCGGGGGCACAGATACGCAGTATTTT. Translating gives CASRPTSGGTDTQYF.

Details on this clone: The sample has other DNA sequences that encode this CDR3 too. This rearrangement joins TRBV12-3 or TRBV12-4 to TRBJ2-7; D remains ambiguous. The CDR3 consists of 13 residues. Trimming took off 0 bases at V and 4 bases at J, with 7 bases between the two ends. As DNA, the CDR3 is TGTGCCAGCAGTTTAGCGCCCGGGTACGAGCAGTACTTC. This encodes CASSLAPGYEQYF.

CDR3 nucleotides: TGCGCCAGCAGCTCGGGACAAAACAATCAAGAGACCCAGTACTTC. This codes for CASSSGQNNQETQYF. The rearrangement uses TRBV5-1 and TRBJ2-5; TRBD1 is a possible D gene (6 bases). The CDR3 length is 15 residues. The germline CDR1 and CDR2 sequences are SGHRS and YFSETQ. Trimming took 3 bases from V and 2 from J, leaving 14 bases between them.